Sequencing of this TCR beta chain was carried out in a study of T-cell memory formation after mild COVID-19 (dated by TCRdb to the early 2020s). About the study as a whole: TCR sequence clusters from the two donors were found to be largely donor specific. Two young, previously healthy adult volunteers, one female and one male, were included in the cohort. Longitudinal TCRalpha and TCRbeta repertoire sequencing tracked T-cell clones expanding and contracting after mild COVID-19 in a couple of donors. What the study reported, not specific to this receptor: Some responding clones were detected in pre-infection memory, suggesting pre-existing cross-reactive memory T cells joined the SARS-CoV-2 response. Contracting CD4+ clones appeared mostly in the CM and EM memory subsets, whereas CD8+ clones were enriched in EMRA. The study covered only a couple of mild cases, and larger cohorts including severe cases with pre-infection samples were considered necessary. Balanced CD4/CD8 phenotypes were observed for clones contracting from day 15 to 85, whereas a bias towards CD4+ was observed for a second wave of clones expanding from day 15 to 37. SARS-CoV-2 specificity was not confirmed for the second-wave clones peaking on day 37.

CDR1 GTSNPN and CDR2 SVGIG were looked up in the germline V gene (reference sequence). From the cysteine up to the phenylalanine, the CDR3 has a length of 17 residues. The DNA shown is the 51-base CDR3, in frame from base 1. Germline trimming: 8 bases from V, 4 bases from J; junction bases outside gene matches: 22. Ficoll-Paque density gradient centrifugation was used to isolate PBMCs. The run used an Illumina NovaSeq 6000. TCRalpha and TCRbeta cDNA libraries were constructed by 5'RACE with constant-segment primers, with sample barcodes and unique molecular identifiers being introduced. RNA was extracted from every sample with Trizol reagent. Amplification of the libraries took two PCR steps, and the second step added a second sample barcode plus Illumina TruSeq adapters. Sequencing of libraries was performed on an Illumina NovaSeq with 2 x 150 bp paired-end reads. The paper's data handling went like this. Reads were demultiplexed and collapsed into UMI-guided consensus sequences with migec v1.2.7. Using mixcr v2.1.11, UMI consensuses were aligned to TRA and TRB V and J templates and then assembled into clonotypes. A clonotype was counted as expanded or contracted only if both edgeR and NoisET called the change significant, with noise models trained on biological replicates. For edgeR calls, the cutoffs were a false discovery rate-adjusted p below 0.01 and a log2 fold-change threshold of 1. As an exploratory analysis of dynamics, max-normalized trajectories of the 1000 most abundant clonotypes were examined by PCA with hierarchical clustering. Separately sequenced CD4+ and CD8+ repertoires were used to assign a CD4 or CD8 phenotype to each responding clone. TCRdb took the public reads, trimmed them with fastp at Q25, ran MiXCR for clone calling and kept in-frame beta chains. Each CDR3 protein appears once, grouped with its most common genes and DNA. TCRdb assigned the V and J calls; the authors' analysis was not used. A total of fewer than 40,000 distinct CDR3 sequences appear in this sample, about 10% of them only once. Roughly 29% of the sample lies in the top ten.

This clonotype came up a few times. Its antigen target is currently unknown. No quality values exist for individual bases; no much larger clone is one base distant. The sequenced sample consisted of PBMCs or a T cell subset sorted from them (not recorded which). The receptor was isolated from a man between 18 and 35 years old who had mild COVID-19 (a few samples of this study predate the infection). The sample titles of this study are shuffled in the database, so cell type and time point are left out; the donor was told from shared clones. The chain links TRBV30 with TRBJ1-1, with 7 bases in between that match TRBD1. The CDR3 loop reads CARAPPGQIDVVTEAFF. The sequenced DNA is TGTGCCCGAGCGCCCCCGGGACAGATCGACGTGGTCACTGAAGCTTTCTTT.